The next 8 T cell receptor beta chains were all read from a single sample in a study of human CD8 memory T cell subsets. Researchers made TCR beta libraries via UMI-labeled 5' RACE. TCRdb called the 5' RACE reads again in MiXCR, with one record for every CDR3 protein. The repertoire holds more than 6,000 distinct CDR3 sequences, with roughly 3.9% as singletons. What was sequenced was CD8+ T cells from PBMCs. These receptor sequences come from a human donor in good health.

The chain carries TRBV2 and TRBJ1-5; D perhaps matches TRBD1 (5 bases). The CDR3 is made up of 14 amino acids. V shed 3 bases and J shed 9 bases, with 15 bases lying between them. Germline V gene lookup returns CDR1 SNHLY and CDR2 FYNNEI. CDR3 nucleotide sequence: TGTGCCAGCAGTGATGGACACGTCGCTCGGCCCCAGCATTTT. Protein sequence: CASSDGHVARPQHF.

At least ten counts were recorded for this clonotype. This sequence joins TRBV5-4 and TRBJ1-1; TRBD1 matches at 10 bases. The CDR3 length is 15 residues. Trimming cost V 2 bases and J 3 bases; bases outside gene matches: 4. Germline CDR1 reads SGHNT; CDR2 reads YYREEE (reference sequence). Here the CDR3 DNA reads TGTGCCAGCAGCTTATCCGGGACAGGGGACACTGAAGCTTTCTTT. Amino acids: CASSLSGTGDTEAFF.

The V call is TRBV11-2, the J call TRBJ1-1, with 8 bases lining up with TRBD1. The CDR3 has 13 residues. V dropped 2 bases and J dropped 6; count of bases not matched to a gene: 2. Germline CDR1 reads SGHAT; CDR2 reads FQNNGV. CDR3 in DNA: TGTGCCAGCAGCTTACGGACAGGGTCTGAAGCTTTCTTT. Its protein product is CASSLRTGSEAFF.

The CDR3 spells CASSSRDREAFF. The CDR3, as DNA: TGTGCCAGCAGCTCTAGGGATCGTGAAGCTTTCTTT. This chain connects TRBV7-9 to TRBJ1-1; D remains ambiguous. The germline V gene has CDR1 SEHNR and CDR2 FQNEAQ (reference sequence). This CDR3 spans 12 amino acids. V shed 4 bases and J shed 7 bases, with 10 bases lying between them.

This clonotype was recorded at least ten times. The chain uses TRBV27 and TRBJ1-1; D remains ambiguous. Trimming shortened V by 5 bases and J by 6 bases, and 13 bases separated the two germline ends. The CDR3 has 13 residues. Germline CDR1 MNHEY, CDR2 SMNVEV (reference sequence). The CDR3 region has the DNA TGTGCCAGCAGTGTACAACCGTGGGCTGAAGCTTTCTTT. It translates to CASSVQPWAEAFF.

This clonotype was counted ten times or more. The rearrangement links TRBV20-1 to TRBJ1-1, with D perhaps TRBD1 (5 bases). The CDR3 is 14 amino acids. V was shortened by 6 bases and J by 7 bases, with 21 bases between the two germline ends. The germline gives CDR1 DFQATT, CDR2 SNEGSKA (reference sequence). The CDR3: CSANLRGGEVEAFF. The CDR3 coding sequence is TGCAGTGCGAATCTGCGGGGGGGAGAGGTTGAAGCTTTCTTT.

This clonotype was counted at least ten times. The gene calls are TRBV29-1 and TRBJ2-2, with D possibly called TRBD1 or TRBD2 (5 bases each). Germline lookup yields CDR1 SQVTM and CDR2 ANQGSEA. Trimming cost V 8 bases and J 4 bases, with 14 bases left between them. This CDR3 is built from 13 residues. The CDR3 sequence is CSIGTKVTGELFF. The CDR3 DNA follows: TGCAGCATTGGGACCAAAGTCACCGGGGAGCTGTTTTTT.

This clonotype was observed a few times. With a much larger clone just one base away, this may be a read error. V gene TRBV4-1 combines with J gene TRBJ2-1; no reliable D call. Germline V CDR1 and CDR2: MGHRA, YSYEKL. Trimming removed 7 bases from V and 5 bases from J, with 12 bases in between. The CDR3 totals 13 residues. The CDR3 region has the DNA TGCGCCAGCAACCTCCTCTTTGACAATGAGCAGTTCTTC. This translates into CASNLLFDNEQFF.